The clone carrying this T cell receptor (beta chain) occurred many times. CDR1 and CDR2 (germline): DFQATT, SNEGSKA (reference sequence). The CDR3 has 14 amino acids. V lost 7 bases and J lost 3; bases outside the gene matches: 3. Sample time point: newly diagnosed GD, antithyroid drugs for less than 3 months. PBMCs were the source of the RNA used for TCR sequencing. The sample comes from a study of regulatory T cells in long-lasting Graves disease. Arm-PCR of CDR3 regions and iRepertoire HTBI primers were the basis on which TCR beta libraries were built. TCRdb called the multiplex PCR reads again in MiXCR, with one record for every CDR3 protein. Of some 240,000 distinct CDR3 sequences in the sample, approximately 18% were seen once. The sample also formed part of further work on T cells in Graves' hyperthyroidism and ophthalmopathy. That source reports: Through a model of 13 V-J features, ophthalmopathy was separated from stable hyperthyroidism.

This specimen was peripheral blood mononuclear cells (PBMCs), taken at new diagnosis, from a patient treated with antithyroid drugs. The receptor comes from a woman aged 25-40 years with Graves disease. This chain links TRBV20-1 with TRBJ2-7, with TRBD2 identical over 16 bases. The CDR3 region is CSGGLAGGLYEQYF. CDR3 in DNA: TGCAGTGGGGGACTAGCGGGGGGGCTCTACGAGCAGTACTTC.